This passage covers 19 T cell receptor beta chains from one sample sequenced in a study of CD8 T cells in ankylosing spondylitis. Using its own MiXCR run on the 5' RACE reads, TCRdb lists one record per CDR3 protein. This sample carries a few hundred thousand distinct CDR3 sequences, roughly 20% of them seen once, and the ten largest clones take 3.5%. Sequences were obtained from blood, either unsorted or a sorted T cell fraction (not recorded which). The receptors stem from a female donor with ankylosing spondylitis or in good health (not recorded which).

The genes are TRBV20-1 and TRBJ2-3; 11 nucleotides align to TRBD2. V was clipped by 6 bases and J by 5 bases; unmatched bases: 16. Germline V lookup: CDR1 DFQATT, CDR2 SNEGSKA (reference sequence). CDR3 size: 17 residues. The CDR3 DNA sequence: TGCAGTGCACACTCTAGCGGGAGGCCCAGGAGAGGAGATACGCAGTATTTT. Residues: CSAHSSGRPRRGDTQYF.

Here the CDR3 reads CATSRDQRVSGNTIYF. The DNA for the CDR3 is TGTGCCACCAGCAGAGATCAAAGAGTCTCTGGAAACACCATATATTTT. The V and J genes are TRBV15 and TRBJ1-3; no clear D gene. This CDR3 spans 16 amino acids. V dropped 0 bases and J dropped 0 bases, with 9 bases sitting between them. Germline lookup yields CDR1 LNHNV and CDR2 YYDKDF (reference sequence). Complete variable domain (other parts from reference TRBV15 and TRBJ1-3): DAMVIQNPRYQVTQFGKPVTLSCSQTLNHNVMYWYQQKSSQAPKLLFHYYDKDFNNEADTPDNFQSRRPNTSFCFLDIRSPGLGDTAMYLCATSRDQRVSGNTIYFGEGSWLTVV.

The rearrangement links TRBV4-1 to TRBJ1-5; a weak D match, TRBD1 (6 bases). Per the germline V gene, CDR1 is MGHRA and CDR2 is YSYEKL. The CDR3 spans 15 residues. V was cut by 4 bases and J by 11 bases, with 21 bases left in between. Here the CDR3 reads CASSLIWTDSEAQHF. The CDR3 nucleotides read TGCGCCAGCAGCCTAATCTGGACAGATTCGGAGGCCCAGCATTTT.

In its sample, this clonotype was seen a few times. DNA for the CDR3: TGTGCCAGCAGTTACCGTCGGGGTTATAGCACAGATACGCAGTATTTT. Its protein is CASSYRRGYSTDTQYF. The V gene is TRBV6-5, the J gene TRBJ2-3; weak D call: TRBD2 (5 bases). Germline assignment: CDR1 MNHEY and CDR2 SVGAGI. The CDR3 consists of 16 residues. V lost 2 bases and J 0 bases, leaving 12 bases between the germline ends.

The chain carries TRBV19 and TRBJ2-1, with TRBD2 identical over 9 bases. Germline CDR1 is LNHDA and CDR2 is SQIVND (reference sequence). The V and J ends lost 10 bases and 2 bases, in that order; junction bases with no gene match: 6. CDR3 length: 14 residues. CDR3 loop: CATTPSGTYNEQFF. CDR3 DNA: TGTGCCACCACCCCTAGCGGGACCTACAATGAGCAGTTCTTC.

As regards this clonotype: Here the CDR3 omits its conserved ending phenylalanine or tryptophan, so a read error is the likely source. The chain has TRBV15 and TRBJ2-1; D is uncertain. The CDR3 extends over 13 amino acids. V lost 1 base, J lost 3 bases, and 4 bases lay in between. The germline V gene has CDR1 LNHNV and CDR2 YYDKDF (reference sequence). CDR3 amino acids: CATSRGGYNEQFL. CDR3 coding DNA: TGTGCCACCAGCAGAGGGGGCTACAATGAGCAGTTCCTC.

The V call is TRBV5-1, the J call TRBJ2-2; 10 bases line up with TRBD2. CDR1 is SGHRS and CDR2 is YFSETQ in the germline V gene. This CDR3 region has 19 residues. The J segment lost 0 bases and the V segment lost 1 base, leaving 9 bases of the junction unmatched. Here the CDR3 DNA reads TGCGCCAGCAGCTTGCGGGCCCTAGCGGGAGTCACGAACACCGGGGAGCTGTTTTTT. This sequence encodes CASSLRALAGVTNTGELFF.

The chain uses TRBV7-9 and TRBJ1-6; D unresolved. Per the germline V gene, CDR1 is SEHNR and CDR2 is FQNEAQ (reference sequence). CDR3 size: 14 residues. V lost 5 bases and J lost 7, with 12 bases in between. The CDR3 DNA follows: TGTGCCAGCAGCCCGGACCTCTCAAATTCACCCCTCCACTTT. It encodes CASSPDLSNSPLHF.

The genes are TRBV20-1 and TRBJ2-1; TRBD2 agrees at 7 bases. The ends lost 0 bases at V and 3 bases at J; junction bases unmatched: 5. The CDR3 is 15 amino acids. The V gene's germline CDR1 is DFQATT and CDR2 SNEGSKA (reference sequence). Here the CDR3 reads CSARDGDYYYNEQFF. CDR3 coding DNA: TGCAGTGCTAGAGATGGGGACTACTACTACAATGAGCAGTTCTTC.

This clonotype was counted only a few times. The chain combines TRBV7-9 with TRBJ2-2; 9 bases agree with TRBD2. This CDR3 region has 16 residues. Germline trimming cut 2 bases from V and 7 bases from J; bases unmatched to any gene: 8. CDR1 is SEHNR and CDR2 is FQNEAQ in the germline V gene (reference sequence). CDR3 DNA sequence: TGTGCCAGCAGCTTATCATTGGTTAGCGGGAGCGGGGAGCTGTTTTTT. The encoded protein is CASSLSLVSGSGELFF.

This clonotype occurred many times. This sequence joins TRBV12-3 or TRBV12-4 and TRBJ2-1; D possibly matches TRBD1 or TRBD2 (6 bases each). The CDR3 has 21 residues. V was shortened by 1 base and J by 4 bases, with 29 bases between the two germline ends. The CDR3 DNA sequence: TGTGCCAGCAGTTTAGTCTCTCGGTTTGGACAGTCACGCGGAGGGTACAATGAGCAGTTCTTC. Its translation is CASSLVSRFGQSRGGYNEQFF.

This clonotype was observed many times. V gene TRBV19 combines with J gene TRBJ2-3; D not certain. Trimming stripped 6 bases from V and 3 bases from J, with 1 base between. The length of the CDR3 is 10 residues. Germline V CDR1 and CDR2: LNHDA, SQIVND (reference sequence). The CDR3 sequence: CASRTDTQYF. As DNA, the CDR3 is TGTGCCAGTAGGACAGATACGCAGTATTTT.

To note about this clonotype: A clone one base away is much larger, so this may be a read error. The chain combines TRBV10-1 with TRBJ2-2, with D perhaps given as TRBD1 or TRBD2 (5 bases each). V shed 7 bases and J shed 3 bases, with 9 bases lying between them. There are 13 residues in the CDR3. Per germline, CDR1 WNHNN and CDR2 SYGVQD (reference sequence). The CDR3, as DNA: TGCGCCAGCAATCGGGGACACACCGGGGAGCTGTTTTTT. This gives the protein CASNRGHTGELFF.

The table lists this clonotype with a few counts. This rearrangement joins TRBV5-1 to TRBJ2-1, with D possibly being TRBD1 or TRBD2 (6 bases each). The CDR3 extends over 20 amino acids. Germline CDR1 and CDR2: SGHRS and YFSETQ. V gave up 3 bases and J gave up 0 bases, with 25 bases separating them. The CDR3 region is CASSSRVVAGHLNSYNEQFF. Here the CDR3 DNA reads TGCGCCAGCAGCTCCCGGGTGGTGGCGGGACACCTGAACTCCTACAATGAGCAGTTCTTC. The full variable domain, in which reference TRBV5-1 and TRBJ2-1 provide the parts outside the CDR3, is KAGVTQTPRYLIKTRGQQVTLSCSPISGHRSVSWYQQTPGQGLQFLFEYFSETQRNKGNFPGRFSGRQFSNSRSEMNVSTLELGDSALYLCASSSRVVAGHLNSYNEQFFGPGTRLTVL.

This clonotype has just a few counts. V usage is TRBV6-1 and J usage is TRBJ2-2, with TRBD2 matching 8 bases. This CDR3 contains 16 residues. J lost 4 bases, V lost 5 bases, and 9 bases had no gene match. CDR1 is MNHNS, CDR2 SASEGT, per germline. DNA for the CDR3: TGTGCCAGCAGTAGTCCCTTTAGCGGGACCACCGGGGAGCTGTTTTTT. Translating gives CASSSPFSGTTGELFF.

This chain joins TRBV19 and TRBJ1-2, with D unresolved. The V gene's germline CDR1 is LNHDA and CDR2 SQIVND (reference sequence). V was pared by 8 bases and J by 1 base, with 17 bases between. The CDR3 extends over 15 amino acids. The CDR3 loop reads CASFDPGGVNYGYTF. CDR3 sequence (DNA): TGTGCCAGTTTCGATCCGGGCGGGGTTAACTATGGCTACACCTTC. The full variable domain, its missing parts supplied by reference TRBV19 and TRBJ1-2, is DGGITQSPKYLFRKEGQNVTLSCEQNLNHDAMYWYRQDPGQGLRLIYYSQIVNDFQKGDIAEGYSVSREKKESFPLTVTSAQKNPTAFYLCASFDPGGVNYGYTFGSGTRLTVV.

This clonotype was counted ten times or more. Here the CDR3 reads CASSVLGFETQYF. In nucleotides, the CDR3 is TGTGCCAGCAGTGTACTGGGCTTTGAGACCCAGTACTTC. This chain links TRBV2 with TRBJ2-5, with D unresolved. Per germline, CDR1 SNHLY and CDR2 FYNNEI. This CDR3 contains 13 residues. Trimming cost V 4 bases and J 5 bases, with 11 bases left between them.

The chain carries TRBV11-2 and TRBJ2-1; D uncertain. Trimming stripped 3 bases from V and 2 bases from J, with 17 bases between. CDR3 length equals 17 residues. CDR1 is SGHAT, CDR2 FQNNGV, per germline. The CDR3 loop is CASSFARALITYNEQFF. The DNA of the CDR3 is TGTGCCAGCAGCTTTGCTCGCGCTCTTATAACCTACAATGAGCAGTTCTTC.

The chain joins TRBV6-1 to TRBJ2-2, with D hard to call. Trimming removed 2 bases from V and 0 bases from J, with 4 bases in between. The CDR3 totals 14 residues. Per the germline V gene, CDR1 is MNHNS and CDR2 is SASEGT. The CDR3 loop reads CASSEISNTGELFF. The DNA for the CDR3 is TGTGCCAGCAGTGAAATATCGAACACCGGGGAGCTGTTTTTT.